This TCR beta chain is drawn from a study of blood T cell repertoires in COVID-19. This clone showed up just once. TCRdb's copy holds only in-frame clones and misses some; the assay was immunoSEQ multiplex PCR. The repertoire has around 310,000 clones, approximately 91% of them found once; the top ten carry 8% to 10%. The receptor comes from a woman in her forties who had recovered from COVID-19. The source material was PBMCs or T cells enriched from blood (not recorded which).

This CDR3 is CASSQARDSHYYGYTF. For the CDR3, the DNA is TGTGCCAGCAGCCAAGCCCGGGACAGTCACTACTATGGCTACACCTTC. The chain joins TRBV3-1 (or the pseudogene TRBV3-2) to TRBJ1-2; 7 bases agree with TRBD1. Germline V gene sequence: CDR1 LGHDT, CDR2 YNNKEL (reference sequence). The CDR3 length is 16 residues. Germline trimming cut 1 base from V and 3 bases from J; bases unmatched to any gene: 8.